This T cell receptor beta chain was retrieved from a study of T cell responses to AZD1222 COVID-19 vaccine. The length of the CDR3 is 12 residues. Germline lookup yields CDR1 GTSNPN and CDR2 SVGIG (reference sequence). V lost 2 bases, J lost 1 base, and 4 bases lay in between. In the case of this clone: Its antigen is as yet unknown.

Study findings and constraints: The peak T cell response came first, and repertoires were sampled only after it. Targeting of unmutated variant regions was reportedly seen in nearly half of spike-specific TCRs. Distributed over spike, vaccine-associated CD4 TCRs predominated at 160-218 and 743-854.

Generated by immunoSEQ multiplex PCR, the TCRdb table keeps only in-frame clones and is missing some. Counted here are 95,000 to 150,000 clones, approximately 91% occurring once; the ten biggest clones make up 2% to 3%. This TCR was sampled from an adult in good health. The chain uses TRBV30 and TRBJ2-3; D remains ambiguous. The sequenced sample was peripheral blood, obtained on day 0 of AZD1222 vaccination. The CDR3 nucleotides are TGTGCCTGGAGTAGGGGCACAGATACGCAGTATTTT. It specifies CAWSRGTDTQYF.